The clone carrying this TCR beta chain showed up just a few times. Its antigen is not known. From germline, CDR1 is SGHRS and CDR2 YFSETQ. This CDR3 contains 15 residues. Between the trimmed V and J ends, which lost 0 bases and 4 bases, there was a span of 8 bases. These data belong to a study of post-analysis software for immune sequencing data. Turning to the study itself: Both relapsing-remitting and secondary progressive multiple sclerosis featured among the disease courses, as did progressive-relapsing multiple sclerosis. Notes on the study in general: With F measure, samples from one preparation batch clustered together strongly. A significant reduction in normalized Chao1 diversity was observed in multiple sclerosis patients versus controls. Four to six TRBV segments were more frequent in patients than controls; TRBV5-6, TRBV5-1 and TRBV20-1 belonged to this group.

cDNA libraries of TCR beta carried unique molecular identifiers. Each CDR3 protein gets one entry after TCRdb re-called the PCR reads with MiXCR. The sample lists about 810,000 distinct CDR3 sequences; around 53% were seen once. The specimen sequenced was blood. This receptor was identified in a girl between 10 and 17 years old with multiple sclerosis. The chain couples TRBV5-1 to TRBJ1-6, with a tentative D call TRBD1 (6 bases). The CDR3: CASSLAGQYNSPLHF. The DNA for the CDR3 is TGCGCCAGCAGCTTGGCAGGACAGTATAATTCACCCCTCCACTTT.